The T cell receptor beta chain described here comes from a study of OX40 agonist ivuxolimab in advanced cancers. Method: immunoSEQ multiplex PCR; TCRdb's copy keeps in-frame clones and lacks some. This table holds roughly 69,000 clones, roughly nine tenths found once. V was shortened by 8 bases and J by 0 bases, with 9 bases between the two germline ends. The CDR3 has 13 residues. CDR1 is MNHNY and CDR2 is SVGAGI in the germline V gene (reference sequence). The chain couples TRBV6-6 to TRBJ2-3; D is uncertain. The receptor comes from an adult with an advanced solid tumor such as melanoma, head and neck, liver or kidney cancer. Sequencing was performed on CD4+ or CD8+ T cells sorted from blood, taken in a trial of the OX40 agonist ivuxolimab. The CDR3 DNA reads as TGTGCCAGCGGGTGGTATAGCACAGATACGCAGTATTTT. This translates into CASGWYSTDTQYF.